This is a list of T cell receptor beta chains from one sample in a study of human T cells and chemical hapten exposure. TCRdb redid the calling of the RACE reads with MiXCR, one entry per CDR3 protein. The data hold roughly 90,000 distinct CDR3 sequences, with roughly 8.8% observed a single time. Material: whole blood, obtained in connection with sensitization to the hapten diphenylcyclopropenone (DPC). The source is a woman aged 40 to 50 with alopecia areata. Some clones in this sample may be carry-over from other donors' samples. Both conserved end residues are part of each CDR3. The D gene is left open where the match is weak. The listing skips clone size in some rows; elsewhere it reads once, few, many or a size class.

j_call: TRBJ2-4
v_call: TRBV6-5
clone_size: few
d_call: NA
cdr3_length: 16
cdr3_nt: TGTGCCAGCAGTCCGCACCGACAGGAAGCCAAAAACATTCAGTACTTC
cdr3_aa: CASSPHRQEAKNIQYF

j_call: TRBJ2-4
v_call: TRBV3-1
clone_size: few
d_call: TRBD1
cdr3_length: 15
cdr3_nt: TGTGCCAGCAGCCAAGATCCAGGGGGCCAAAACATTCAGTACTTC
cdr3_aa: CASSQDPGGQNIQYF

j_call: TRBJ1-1
v_call: TRBV5-1
clone_size: few
d_call: NA
cdr3_length: 16
cdr3_nt: TGCGCCAGCAGCTTGGCGTCATTCACGGGGAACACTGAAGCTTTCTTT
cdr3_aa: CASSLASFTGNTEAFF

j_call: TRBJ1-2
v_call: TRBV12-3/TRBV12-4
clone_size: many
d_call: NA
cdr3_length: 8
cdr3_nt: TGTGCCAGCAGCCCCGGGACCTTC
cdr3_aa: CASSPGTF

j_call: TRBJ1-5
v_call: TRBV15
clone_size: many
d_call: TRBD1
cdr3_length: 15
cdr3_nt: TGTGCCACCTCGGACCTGGACAGGGACGATCAGCCCCAGCATTTT
cdr3_aa: CATSDLDRDDQPQHF

j_call: TRBJ2-1
v_call: TRBV9
clone_size: many
d_call: TRBD2
cdr3_length: 15
cdr3_nt: TGTGCCAGCAGCGGTAGCGGGGGCTCCTACAATGAGCAGTTCTTC
cdr3_aa: CASSGSGGSYNEQFF

j_call: TRBJ2-7
v_call: TRBV6-5
clone_size: many
d_call: NA
cdr3_length: 13
cdr3_nt: TGTGCCAGCAGGAAAGCAATCCCCTACGAGCAGTACTTC
cdr3_aa: CASRKAIPYEQYF

j_call: TRBJ2-7
v_call: TRBV7-2
clone_size: few
d_call: NA
cdr3_length: 15
cdr3_nt: TGTGCCAGCAGCCGAACTAGAGCCACCGGGGACGAGCAGTACTTC
cdr3_aa: CASSRTRATGDEQYF

j_call: TRBJ2-3
v_call: TRBV7-2
clone_size: NA
d_call: TRBD2
cdr3_length: 16
cdr3_nt: TGTGCCAGCAGCCTCATCGGACTAGCGAGAACAGATACGCAGTATTTT
cdr3_aa: CASSLIGLARTDTQYF

j_call: TRBJ2-7
v_call: TRBV6-2/TRBV6-3
clone_size: many
d_call: TRBD1
cdr3_length: 15
cdr3_nt: TGTGCCAGCAACGGACAGGGGCGTCTCTCCTACGAGCAGTACTTC
cdr3_aa: CASNGQGRLSYEQYF

j_call: TRBJ2-7
v_call: TRBV6-2/TRBV6-3
clone_size: NA
d_call: NA
cdr3_length: 14
cdr3_nt: TGTGCCAGCAGTTACGTAAGAGGGGGCTACGAGCAGTACTTC
cdr3_aa: CASSYVRGGYEQYF

j_call: TRBJ1-6
v_call: TRBV10-3
clone_size: few
d_call: TRBD1
cdr3_length: 12
cdr3_nt: TGTGCCACCGGGACAGGGGTTTCACCCCTCCACTTT
cdr3_aa: CATGTGVSPLHF

j_call: TRBJ1-1
v_call: TRBV28
clone_size: few
d_call: TRBD1
cdr3_length: 14
cdr3_nt: TGTGCCAGCAGTCCTAGGGGACAGGTTATCGAAGCTTTCTTT
cdr3_aa: CASSPRGQVIEAFF

j_call: TRBJ1-1
v_call: TRBV7-2
clone_size: many
d_call: TRBD1
cdr3_length: 13
cdr3_nt: TGTGCCAGCAGCTTCGACAGACAGGGAGAAGCTTTCTTT
cdr3_aa: CASSFDRQGEAFF

j_call: TRBJ1-1
v_call: TRBV10-3
clone_size: many
d_call: NA
cdr3_length: 13
cdr3_nt: TGTGCCGCGGCCGGGGAGATGAACACTGAAGCTTTCTTT
cdr3_aa: CAAAGEMNTEAFF

j_call: TRBJ1-4
v_call: TRBV4-1
clone_size: many
d_call: NA
cdr3_length: 15
cdr3_nt: TGCGCCAGCGGGACTCTAGGGAACCAGAAGGAAAAACTGTTTTTT
cdr3_aa: CASGTLGNQKEKLFF

j_call: TRBJ1-2
v_call: TRBV5-6
clone_size: few
d_call: NA
cdr3_length: 13
cdr3_nt: TGTGCCAGCAGCCTGGACAAGAACTATGGCTACACCTTC
cdr3_aa: CASSLDKNYGYTF

j_call: TRBJ1-3
v_call: TRBV30
clone_size: few
d_call: NA
cdr3_length: 14
cdr3_nt: TGTGCCTGGAGCAATACAGGGTTTGGAAACACCATATATTTT
cdr3_aa: CAWSNTGFGNTIYF

j_call: TRBJ1-4
v_call: TRBV30
clone_size: NA
d_call: TRBD1
cdr3_length: 14
cdr3_nt: TGTGCCTGGACAGGGGGCGCAACTAATGAAAAACTGTTTTTT
cdr3_aa: CAWTGGATNEKLFF

j_call: TRBJ2-4
v_call: TRBV13
clone_size: many
d_call: NA
cdr3_length: 14
cdr3_nt: TGTGCCAGCAGCTTTGGGGCCGCCAAAAACATTCAGTACTTC
cdr3_aa: CASSFGAAKNIQYF

j_call: TRBJ1-6
v_call: TRBV5-6
clone_size: few
d_call: NA
cdr3_length: 14
cdr3_nt: TGTGCCAGCAGCTTCCAGGGTCCCAGTTCACCCCTCCACTTT
cdr3_aa: CASSFQGPSSPLHF

j_call: TRBJ2-3
v_call: TRBV6-6
clone_size: few
d_call: NA
cdr3_length: 15
cdr3_nt: TGTGCCAGCAGTTACCGACGGTCTAGCACAGATACGCAGTATTTT
cdr3_aa: CASSYRRSSTDTQYF

j_call: TRBJ2-1
v_call: TRBV7-2
clone_size: NA
d_call: TRBD2
cdr3_length: 16
cdr3_nt: TGTGCCAGCAGCACCCTCGGACTAGTTTCCTCCAATGAGCAGTTCTTC
cdr3_aa: CASSTLGLVSSNEQFF

j_call: TRBJ1-1
v_call: TRBV6-6
clone_size: many
d_call: TRBD1
cdr3_length: 13
cdr3_nt: TGTGCCAGTCGCCTTCCAGGGGGCACTGAAGCTTTCTTT
cdr3_aa: CASRLPGGTEAFF

j_call: TRBJ1-6
v_call: TRBV2
clone_size: few
d_call: NA
cdr3_length: 19
cdr3_nt: TGTGCCAGCAGCGGAGGTCAGGGGATAAAAACATGGCGGAATTCACCCCTCCACTTT
cdr3_aa: CASSGGQGIKTWRNSPLHF

j_call: TRBJ2-3
v_call: TRBV20-1
clone_size: few
d_call: TRBD1
cdr3_length: 14
cdr3_nt: TGCAGTGCCCCCGGGACAGGTCTCAGAGATACGCAGTATTTT
cdr3_aa: CSAPGTGLRDTQYF

j_call: TRBJ1-1
v_call: TRBV7-8
clone_size: NA
d_call: NA
cdr3_length: 18
cdr3_nt: TGTGCCAGCAGCTTAATAAGTACATTGGGGCAGGGGAGCACTGAAGCTTTCTTT
cdr3_aa: CASSLISTLGQGSTEAFF